Included here is one TCR beta chain sequence, with context. The antigen is not known. This record belongs to a study of a mutant IDH1 vaccine in newly diagnosed glioma. Study as a whole: Mean patient age was around 40 years; roughly 62% were male and 37.5% female. It was radiotherapy, temozolomide, or both that patients received previously, with most receiving both.

As for time point: baseline, week 1 (first vaccination visit). Treatment of the sample: pre-vaccination baseline after standard-of-care therapy. Each donor presented with a new WHO grade 3 or 4 astrocytoma that tested IDH1-mutant and showed ATRX loss. Study-wide results and limits: It seemed that pseudoprogression was not linked to changes in the top peripheral T cell clonotypes.

Produced via immunoSEQ multiplex PCR; TCRdb's table is partial and in-frame only. The data contain about 46,000 clones, 80% to 90% of them seen just once; the ten biggest clones take up 2% to 3%. Trimming took 3 bases from V and 3 from J; bases not matched to a gene: 2. CDR3 length: 14 residues. The germline gives CDR1 KGHSH, CDR2 LQKENI. V and J are TRBV18 and TRBJ1-1, with 9 bases matching TRBD1. This clonotype originated in a middle-aged man with glioma. The sequencing here drew on PBMCs, taken from a glioma patient treated with radiotherapy, temozolomide or both. CDR3 loop: CASSPGQGHTEAFF. CDR3 sequence (DNA): TGTGCCAGCTCACCGGGACAGGGTCACACTGAAGCTTTCTTT.